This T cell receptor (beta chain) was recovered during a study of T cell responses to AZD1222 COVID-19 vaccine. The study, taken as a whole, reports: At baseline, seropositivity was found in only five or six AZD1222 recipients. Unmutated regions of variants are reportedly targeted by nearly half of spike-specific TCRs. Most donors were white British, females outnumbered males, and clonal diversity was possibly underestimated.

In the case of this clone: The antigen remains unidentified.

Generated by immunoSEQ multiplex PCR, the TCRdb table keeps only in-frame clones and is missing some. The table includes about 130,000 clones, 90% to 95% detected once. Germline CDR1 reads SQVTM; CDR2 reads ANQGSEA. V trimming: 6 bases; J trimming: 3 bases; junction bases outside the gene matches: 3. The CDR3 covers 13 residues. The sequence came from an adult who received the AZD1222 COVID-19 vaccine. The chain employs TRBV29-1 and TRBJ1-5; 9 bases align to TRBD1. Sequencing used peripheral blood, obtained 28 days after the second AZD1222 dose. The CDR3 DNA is TGCAGCGTGGGGACAGGGTTCAATCAGCCCCAGCATTTT. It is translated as CSVGTGFNQPQHF.